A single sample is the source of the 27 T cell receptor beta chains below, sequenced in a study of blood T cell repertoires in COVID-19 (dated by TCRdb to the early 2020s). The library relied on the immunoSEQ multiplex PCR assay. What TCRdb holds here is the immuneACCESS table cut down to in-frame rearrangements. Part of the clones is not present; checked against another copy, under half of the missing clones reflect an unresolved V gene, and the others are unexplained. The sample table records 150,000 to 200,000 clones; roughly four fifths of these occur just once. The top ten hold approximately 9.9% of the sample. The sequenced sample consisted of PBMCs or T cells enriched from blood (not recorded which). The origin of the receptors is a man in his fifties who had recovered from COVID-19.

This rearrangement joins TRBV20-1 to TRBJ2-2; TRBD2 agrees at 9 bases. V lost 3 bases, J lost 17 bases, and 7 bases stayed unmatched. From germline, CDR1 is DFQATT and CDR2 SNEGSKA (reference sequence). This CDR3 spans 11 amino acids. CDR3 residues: CSARASGASFF. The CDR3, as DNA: TGCAGTGCTAGGGCTAGCGGGGCATCTTTTTTT.

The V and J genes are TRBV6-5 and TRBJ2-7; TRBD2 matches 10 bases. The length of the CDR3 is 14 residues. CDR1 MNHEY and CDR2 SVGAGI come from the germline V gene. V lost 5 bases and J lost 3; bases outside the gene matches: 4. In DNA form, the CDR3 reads TGTGCCAGCAGTCAAATAGCGGGGGGCTACGAGCAGTACTTC. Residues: CASSQIAGGYEQYF.

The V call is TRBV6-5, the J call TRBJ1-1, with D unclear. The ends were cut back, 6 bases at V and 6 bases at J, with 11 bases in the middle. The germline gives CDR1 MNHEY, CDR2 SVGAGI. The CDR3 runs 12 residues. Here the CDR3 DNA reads TGTGCCAGCAGCTCCGACACCGCTGAAGCTTTCTTT. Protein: CASSSDTAEAFF.

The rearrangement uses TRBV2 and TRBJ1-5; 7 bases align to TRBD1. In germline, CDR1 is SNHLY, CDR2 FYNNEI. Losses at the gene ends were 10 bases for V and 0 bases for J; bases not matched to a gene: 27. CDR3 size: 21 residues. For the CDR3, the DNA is TGTGCCACCGCAGGGGAAATCGATACCGGGACAGATAGTTATAGCAATCAGCCCCAGCATTTT. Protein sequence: CATAGEIDTGTDSYSNQPQHF.

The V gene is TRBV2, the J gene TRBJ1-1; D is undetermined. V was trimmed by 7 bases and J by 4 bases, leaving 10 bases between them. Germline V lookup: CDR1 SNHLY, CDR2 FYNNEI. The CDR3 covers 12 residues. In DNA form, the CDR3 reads TGTGCCAGCAACCCCGTGAGCACTGAAGCTTTCTTT. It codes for CASNPVSTEAFF.

The CDR3 DNA sequence: TGTGCCAGCAGCTTAGGGTGGGCGACCTCACCCACGAACACTGAAGCTTTCTTT. It yields the protein CASSLGWATSPTNTEAFF. The chain combines TRBV7-8 with TRBJ1-1; D gene ambiguous. Germline CDR1 is SGHVS and CDR2 is FQNEAQ. The CDR3 contains 18 residues. Trimming left V 1 base short and J 1 base short, with 19 bases between.

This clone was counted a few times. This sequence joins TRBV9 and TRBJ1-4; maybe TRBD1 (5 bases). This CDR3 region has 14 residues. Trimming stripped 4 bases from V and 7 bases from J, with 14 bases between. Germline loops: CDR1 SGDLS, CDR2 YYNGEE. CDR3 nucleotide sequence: TGTGCCAGCAGCCAGACAGCGATGGGTGAAAAACTGTTTTTT. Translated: CASSQTAMGEKLFF.

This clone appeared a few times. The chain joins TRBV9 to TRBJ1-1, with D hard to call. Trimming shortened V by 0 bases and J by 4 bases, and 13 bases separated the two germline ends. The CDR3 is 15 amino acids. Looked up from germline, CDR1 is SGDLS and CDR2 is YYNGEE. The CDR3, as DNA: TGTGCCAGCAGCGTAGAGCCGGTAGATGGCACTGAAGCTTTCTTT. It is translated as CASSVEPVDGTEAFF.

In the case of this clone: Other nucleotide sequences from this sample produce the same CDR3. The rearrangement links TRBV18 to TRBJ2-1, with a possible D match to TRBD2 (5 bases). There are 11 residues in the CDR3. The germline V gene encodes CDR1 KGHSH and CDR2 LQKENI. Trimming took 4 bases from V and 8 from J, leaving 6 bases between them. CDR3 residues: CASSQGDEQFF. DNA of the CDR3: TGTGCCAGCTCACAGGGAGATGAGCAGTTCTTC.

The CDR3 coding sequence is TGCGCCAGCAGCTTGGTGGCAGGGGCCGCCTACGAGCAGTACTTC. This encodes CASSLVAGAAYEQYF. V gene TRBV5-1 combines with J gene TRBJ2-7; D is perhaps TRBD1 (6 bases). There are 15 residues in the CDR3. V was pared by 0 bases and J by 2 bases, with 12 bases between. Germline V gene data show CDR1 as SGHRS and CDR2 as YFSETQ.

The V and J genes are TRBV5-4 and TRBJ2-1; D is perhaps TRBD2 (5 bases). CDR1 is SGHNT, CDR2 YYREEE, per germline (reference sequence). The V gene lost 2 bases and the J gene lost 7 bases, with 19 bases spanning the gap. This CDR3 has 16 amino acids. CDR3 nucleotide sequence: TGTGCCAGCAGCTTTCCCCTGGGAGAAGGAGTTAATGAGCAGTTCTTC. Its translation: CASSFPLGEGVNEQFF.

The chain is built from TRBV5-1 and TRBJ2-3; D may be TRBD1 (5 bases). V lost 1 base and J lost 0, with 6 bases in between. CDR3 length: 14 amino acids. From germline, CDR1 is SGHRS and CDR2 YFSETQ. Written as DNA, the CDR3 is TGCGCCAGCAGCTTGCGACAGAGCACAGATACGCAGTATTTT. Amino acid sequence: CASSLRQSTDTQYF.

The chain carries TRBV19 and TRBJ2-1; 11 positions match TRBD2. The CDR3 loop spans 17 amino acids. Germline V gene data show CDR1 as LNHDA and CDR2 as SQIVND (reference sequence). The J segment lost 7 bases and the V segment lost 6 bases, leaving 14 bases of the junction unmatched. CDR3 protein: CASRPLGSGRAGNEQFF. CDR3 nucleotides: TGTGCCAGTAGGCCCCTTGGTAGCGGGAGGGCCGGGAATGAGCAGTTCTTC.

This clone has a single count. The CDR3 DNA follows: TGTGCCAGCAGTCTCATACCGGGACTAGCTATGGAGACCCAGTACTTC. It translates to CASSLIPGLAMETQYF. The chain combines TRBV28 with TRBJ2-5; TRBD2 aligns across 9 bases. V lost 5 bases, J lost 5 bases, and 12 bases stayed unmatched. This CDR3 contains 16 residues. Germline V gene lookup returns CDR1 MDHEN and CDR2 SYDVKM.

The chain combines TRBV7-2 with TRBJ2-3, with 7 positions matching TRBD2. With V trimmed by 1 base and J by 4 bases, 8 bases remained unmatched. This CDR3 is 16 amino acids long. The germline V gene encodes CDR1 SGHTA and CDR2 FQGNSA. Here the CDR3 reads CASSLVAGVGADTQYF. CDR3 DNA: TGTGCCAGCAGCTTAGTCGCGGGAGTCGGGGCAGATACGCAGTATTTT.

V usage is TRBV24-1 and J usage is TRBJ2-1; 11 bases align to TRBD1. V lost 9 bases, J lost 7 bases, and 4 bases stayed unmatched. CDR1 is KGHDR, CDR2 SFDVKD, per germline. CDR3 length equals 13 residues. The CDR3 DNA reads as TGTGCCACCTCGGGACAGGGGGTGAATGAGCAGTTCTTC. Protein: CATSGQGVNEQFF.

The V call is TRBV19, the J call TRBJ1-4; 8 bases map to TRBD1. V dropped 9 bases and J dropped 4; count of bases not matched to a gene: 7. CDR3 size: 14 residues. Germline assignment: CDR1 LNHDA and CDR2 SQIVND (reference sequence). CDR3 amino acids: CASSATGVNEKLFF. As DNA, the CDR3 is TGTGCCAGCTCGGCGACAGGGGTTAATGAAAAACTGTTTTTT.

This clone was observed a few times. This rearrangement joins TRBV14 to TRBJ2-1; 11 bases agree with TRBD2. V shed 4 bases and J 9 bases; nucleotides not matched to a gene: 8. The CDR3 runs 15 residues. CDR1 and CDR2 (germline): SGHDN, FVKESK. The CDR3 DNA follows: TGTGCCAGCAGCCTGTTAGCGGGGGGGCGAGGTGAGCAGTTCTTC. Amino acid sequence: CASSLLAGGRGEQFF.

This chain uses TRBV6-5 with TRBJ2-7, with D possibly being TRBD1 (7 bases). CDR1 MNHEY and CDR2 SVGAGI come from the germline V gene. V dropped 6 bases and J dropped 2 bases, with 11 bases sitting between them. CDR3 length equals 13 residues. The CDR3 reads CASRRDSPYEQYF. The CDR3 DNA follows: TGTGCCAGCAGGCGGGACAGCCCCTACGAGCAGTACTTC.

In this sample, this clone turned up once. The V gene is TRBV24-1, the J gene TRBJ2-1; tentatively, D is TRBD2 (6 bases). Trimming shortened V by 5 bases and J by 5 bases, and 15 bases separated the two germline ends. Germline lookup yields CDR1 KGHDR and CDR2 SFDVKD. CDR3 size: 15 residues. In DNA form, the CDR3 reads TGTGCCACCAGTGGCCTCCGGGACTGGAACAATGAGCAGTTCTTC. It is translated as CATSGLRDWNNEQFF.

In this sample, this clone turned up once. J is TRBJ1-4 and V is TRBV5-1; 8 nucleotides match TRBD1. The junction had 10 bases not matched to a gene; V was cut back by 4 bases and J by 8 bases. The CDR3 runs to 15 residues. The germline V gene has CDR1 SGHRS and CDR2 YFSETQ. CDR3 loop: CASSPGTGFEEKLFF. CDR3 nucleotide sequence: TGCGCCAGCAGCCCGGGGACAGGTTTCGAAGAAAAACTGTTTTTT.

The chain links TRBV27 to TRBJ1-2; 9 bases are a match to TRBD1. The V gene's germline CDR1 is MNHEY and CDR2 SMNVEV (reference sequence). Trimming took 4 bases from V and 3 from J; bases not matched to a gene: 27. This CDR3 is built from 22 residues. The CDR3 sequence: CASSSGDRVVSGVTHPYYGYTF. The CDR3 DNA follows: TGTGCCAGCAGTTCCGGGGACAGGGTTGTATCGGGGGTAACACACCCCTACTATGGCTACACCTTC.

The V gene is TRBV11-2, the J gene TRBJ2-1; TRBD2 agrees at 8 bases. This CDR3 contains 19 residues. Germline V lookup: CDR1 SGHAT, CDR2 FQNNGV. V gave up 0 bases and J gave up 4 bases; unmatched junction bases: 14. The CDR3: CASSLDLMASGPLYNEQFF. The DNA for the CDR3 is TGTGCCAGCAGCTTAGATCTGATGGCTAGCGGGCCCCTATACAATGAGCAGTTCTTC.

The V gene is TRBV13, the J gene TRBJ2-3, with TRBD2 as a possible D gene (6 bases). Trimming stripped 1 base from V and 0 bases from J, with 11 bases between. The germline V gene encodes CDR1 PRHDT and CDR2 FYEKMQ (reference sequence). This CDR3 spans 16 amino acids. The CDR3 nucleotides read TGTGCCAGCAGCTTAGAGGGTAGCGGTAGCACAGATACGCAGTATTTT. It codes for CASSLEGSGSTDTQYF.

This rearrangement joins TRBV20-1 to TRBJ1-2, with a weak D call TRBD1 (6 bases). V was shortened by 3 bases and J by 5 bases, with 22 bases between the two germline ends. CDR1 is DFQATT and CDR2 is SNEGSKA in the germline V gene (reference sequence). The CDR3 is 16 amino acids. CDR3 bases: TGCAGTGCTAGTGCCTCCGGGCCCGGGACACCTTATGGCTACACCTTC. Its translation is CSASASGPGTPYGYTF.

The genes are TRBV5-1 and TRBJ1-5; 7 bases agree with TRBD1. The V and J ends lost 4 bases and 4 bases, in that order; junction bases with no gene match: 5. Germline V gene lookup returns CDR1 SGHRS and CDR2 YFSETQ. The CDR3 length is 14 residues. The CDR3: CASSAGQPNQPQHF. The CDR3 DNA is TGCGCCAGCAGCGCGGGACAGCCTAATCAGCCCCAGCATTTT.

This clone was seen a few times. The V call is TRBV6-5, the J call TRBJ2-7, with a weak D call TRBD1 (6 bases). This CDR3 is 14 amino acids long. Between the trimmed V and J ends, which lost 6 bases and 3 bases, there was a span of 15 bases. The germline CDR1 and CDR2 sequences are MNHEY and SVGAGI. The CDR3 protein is CASRSMTGIYEQYF. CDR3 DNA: TGTGCCAGCAGATCTATGACAGGAATCTACGAGCAGTACTTC.